One and the same sample provided the 2 T cell receptor beta chains below, sequenced in a study of blood T cell repertoires in COVID-19. TCRdb's copy holds only in-frame clones and misses some; the assay was immunoSEQ multiplex PCR. The table includes about 120,000 clones, around nine tenths detected once. The specimen was peripheral blood. Source of these receptors: a woman older than 75 with acute or convalescent COVID-19.

This clone appeared once. This chain links TRBV6-5 with TRBJ2-5, with 11 bases lining up with TRBD2. The trim removed 8 bases at V and 5 bases at J, leaving 10 bases unmatched. The CDR3 is made up of 15 amino acids. The V gene's germline CDR1 is MNHEY and CDR2 SVGAGI. The CDR3: CASRPGLAVGETQYF. CDR3 sequence (DNA): TGTGCCAGCCGGCCGGGACTAGCGGTCGGGGAGACCCAGTACTTC.

The rearrangement links TRBV27 to TRBJ1-6, with unresolved D. Germline assignment: CDR1 MNHEY and CDR2 SMNVEV (reference sequence). V was pared by 4 bases and J by 9 bases, with 16 bases between. This CDR3 has 15 residues. The CDR3 loop is CASSSLGSGVSPLHF. CDR3 bases: TGTGCCAGCAGTTCCCTCGGGAGTGGGGTTTCACCCCTCCACTTT.